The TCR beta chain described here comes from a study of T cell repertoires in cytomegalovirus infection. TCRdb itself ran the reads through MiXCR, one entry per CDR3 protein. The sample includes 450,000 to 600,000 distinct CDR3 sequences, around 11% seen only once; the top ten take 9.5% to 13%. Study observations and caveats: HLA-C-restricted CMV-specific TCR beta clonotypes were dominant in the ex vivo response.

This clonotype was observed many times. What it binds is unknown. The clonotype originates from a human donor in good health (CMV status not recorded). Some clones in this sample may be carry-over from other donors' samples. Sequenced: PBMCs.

CDR3 nucleotide sequence: TGTGCCAGCAGTTTTAAACGAAACACTGAAGCTTTCTTT. Translation: CASSFKRNTEAFF. The V and J genes are TRBV12-3 or TRBV12-4 and TRBJ1-1; D gene unclear. The CDR3 loop spans 13 amino acids. The V end was cut by 3 bases, the J end by 2 bases, with 7 bases between.